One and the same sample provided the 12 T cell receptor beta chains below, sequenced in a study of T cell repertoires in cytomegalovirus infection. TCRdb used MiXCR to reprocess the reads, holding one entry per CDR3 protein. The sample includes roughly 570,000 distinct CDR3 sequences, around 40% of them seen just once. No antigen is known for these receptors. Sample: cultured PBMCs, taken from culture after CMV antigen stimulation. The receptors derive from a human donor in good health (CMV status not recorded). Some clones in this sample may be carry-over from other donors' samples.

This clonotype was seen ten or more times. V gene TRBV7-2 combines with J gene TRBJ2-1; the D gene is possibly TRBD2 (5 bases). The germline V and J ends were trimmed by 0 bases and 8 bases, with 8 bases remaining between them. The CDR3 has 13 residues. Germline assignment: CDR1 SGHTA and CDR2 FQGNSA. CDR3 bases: TGTGCCAGCAGCTTAGCGCTAGCCGATGAGCAGTTCTTC. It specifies CASSLALADEQFF.

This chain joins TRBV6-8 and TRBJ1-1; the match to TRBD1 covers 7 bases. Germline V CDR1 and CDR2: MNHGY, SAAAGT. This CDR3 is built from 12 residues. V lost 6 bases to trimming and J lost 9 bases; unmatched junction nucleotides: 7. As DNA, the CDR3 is TGTGCCAGCAGCCCTGACAGGGATAAAGCTTTCTTT. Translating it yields CASSPDRDKAFF.

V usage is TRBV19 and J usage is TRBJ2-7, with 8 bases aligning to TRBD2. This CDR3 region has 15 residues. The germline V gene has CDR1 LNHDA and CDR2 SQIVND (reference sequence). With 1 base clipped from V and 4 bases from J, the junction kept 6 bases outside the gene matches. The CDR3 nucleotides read TGTGCCAGTAGTATAGGCACTAGCGGAAAGTACGAGCAGTACTTC. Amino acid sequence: CASSIGTSGKYEQYF. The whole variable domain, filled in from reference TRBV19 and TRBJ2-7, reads DGGITQSPKYLFRKEGQNVTLSCEQNLNHDAMYWYRQDPGQGLRLIYYSQIVNDFQKGDIAEGYSVSREKKESFPLTVTSAQKNPTAFYLCASSIGTSGKYEQYFGPGTRLTVT.

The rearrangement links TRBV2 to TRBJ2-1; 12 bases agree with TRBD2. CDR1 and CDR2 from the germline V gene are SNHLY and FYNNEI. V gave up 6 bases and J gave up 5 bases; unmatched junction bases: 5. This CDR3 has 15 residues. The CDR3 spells CASRLLAGGNNEQFF. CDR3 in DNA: TGTGCCAGCAGACTACTAGCGGGGGGTAACAATGAGCAGTTCTTC.

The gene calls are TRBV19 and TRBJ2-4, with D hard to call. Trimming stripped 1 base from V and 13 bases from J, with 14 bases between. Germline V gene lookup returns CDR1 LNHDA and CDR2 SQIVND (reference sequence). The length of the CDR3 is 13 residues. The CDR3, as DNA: TGTGCCAGTAGTATAGTGGTCGCAGAAGCCCAGTACTTC. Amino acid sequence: CASSIVVAEAQYF. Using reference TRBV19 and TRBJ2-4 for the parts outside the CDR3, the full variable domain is DGGITQSPKYLFRKEGQNVTLSCEQNLNHDAMYWYRQDPGQGLRLIYYSQIVNDFQKGDIAEGYSVSREKKESFPLTVTSAQKNPTAFYLCASSIVVAEAQYFGAGTRLSVL.

CDR3 amino acids: CASSPGGRGEQFF. As DNA, the CDR3 is TGTGCCAGCAGTCCGGGGGGGCGGGGTGAGCAGTTCTTC. The V gene is TRBV6-4, the J gene TRBJ2-1, with TRBD2 matching 8 bases. Germline V lookup: CDR1 MRHNA, CDR2 SNTAGT. Trimming cost V 5 bases and J 9 bases; bases outside gene matches: 6. The CDR3 sequence is 13 residues long.

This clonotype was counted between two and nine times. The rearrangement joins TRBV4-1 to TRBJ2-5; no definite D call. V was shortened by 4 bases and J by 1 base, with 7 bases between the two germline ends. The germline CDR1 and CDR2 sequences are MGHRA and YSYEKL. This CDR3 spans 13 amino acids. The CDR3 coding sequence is TGCGCCAGCAGCCCTAGACTCCAAGAGACCCAGTACTTC. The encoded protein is CASSPRLQETQYF.

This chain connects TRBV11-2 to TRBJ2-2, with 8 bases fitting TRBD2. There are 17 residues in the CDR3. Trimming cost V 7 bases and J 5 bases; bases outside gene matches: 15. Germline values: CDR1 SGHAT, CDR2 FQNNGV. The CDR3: CASTRGALAGGTGELFF. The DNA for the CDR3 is TGTGCCAGCACCCGAGGTGCCCTAGCGGGTGGAACCGGGGAGCTGTTTTTT. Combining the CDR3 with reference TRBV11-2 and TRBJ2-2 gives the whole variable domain EAGVAQSPRYKIIEKRQSVAFWCNPISGHATLYWYQQILGQGPKLLIQFQNNGVVDDSQLPKDRFSAERLKGVDSTLKIQPAKLEDSAVYLCASTRGALAGGTGELFFGEGSRLTVL.

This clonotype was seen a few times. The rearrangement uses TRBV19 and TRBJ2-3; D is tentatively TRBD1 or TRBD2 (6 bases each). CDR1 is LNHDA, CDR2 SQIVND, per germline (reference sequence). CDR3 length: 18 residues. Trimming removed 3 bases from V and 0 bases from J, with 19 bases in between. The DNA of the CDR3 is TGTGCCAGTAGTATGGTCCCGGGGGCCTATACTAGCACAGATACGCAGTATTTT. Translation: CASSMVPGAYTSTDTQYF.

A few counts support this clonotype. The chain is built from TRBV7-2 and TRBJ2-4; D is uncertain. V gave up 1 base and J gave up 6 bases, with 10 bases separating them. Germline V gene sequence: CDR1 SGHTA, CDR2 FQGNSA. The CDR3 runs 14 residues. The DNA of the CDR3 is TGTGCCAGCAGCTTAGACCCCCTCGGAAACATTCAGTACTTC. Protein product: CASSLDPLGNIQYF.

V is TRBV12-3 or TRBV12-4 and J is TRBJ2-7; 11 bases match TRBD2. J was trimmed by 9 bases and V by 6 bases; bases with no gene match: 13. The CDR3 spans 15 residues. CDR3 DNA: TGTGCCAGCAGAGCTGGGACTAGCGGCCCCCTTGCGCAGTACTTC. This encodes CASRAGTSGPLAQYF.

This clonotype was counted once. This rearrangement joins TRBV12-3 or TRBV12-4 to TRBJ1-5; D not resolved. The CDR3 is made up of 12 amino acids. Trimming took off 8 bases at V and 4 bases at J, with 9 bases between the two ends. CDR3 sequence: CASVGYNQPQHF. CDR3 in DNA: TGTGCCAGCGTCGGGTATAATCAGCCCCAGCATTTT.